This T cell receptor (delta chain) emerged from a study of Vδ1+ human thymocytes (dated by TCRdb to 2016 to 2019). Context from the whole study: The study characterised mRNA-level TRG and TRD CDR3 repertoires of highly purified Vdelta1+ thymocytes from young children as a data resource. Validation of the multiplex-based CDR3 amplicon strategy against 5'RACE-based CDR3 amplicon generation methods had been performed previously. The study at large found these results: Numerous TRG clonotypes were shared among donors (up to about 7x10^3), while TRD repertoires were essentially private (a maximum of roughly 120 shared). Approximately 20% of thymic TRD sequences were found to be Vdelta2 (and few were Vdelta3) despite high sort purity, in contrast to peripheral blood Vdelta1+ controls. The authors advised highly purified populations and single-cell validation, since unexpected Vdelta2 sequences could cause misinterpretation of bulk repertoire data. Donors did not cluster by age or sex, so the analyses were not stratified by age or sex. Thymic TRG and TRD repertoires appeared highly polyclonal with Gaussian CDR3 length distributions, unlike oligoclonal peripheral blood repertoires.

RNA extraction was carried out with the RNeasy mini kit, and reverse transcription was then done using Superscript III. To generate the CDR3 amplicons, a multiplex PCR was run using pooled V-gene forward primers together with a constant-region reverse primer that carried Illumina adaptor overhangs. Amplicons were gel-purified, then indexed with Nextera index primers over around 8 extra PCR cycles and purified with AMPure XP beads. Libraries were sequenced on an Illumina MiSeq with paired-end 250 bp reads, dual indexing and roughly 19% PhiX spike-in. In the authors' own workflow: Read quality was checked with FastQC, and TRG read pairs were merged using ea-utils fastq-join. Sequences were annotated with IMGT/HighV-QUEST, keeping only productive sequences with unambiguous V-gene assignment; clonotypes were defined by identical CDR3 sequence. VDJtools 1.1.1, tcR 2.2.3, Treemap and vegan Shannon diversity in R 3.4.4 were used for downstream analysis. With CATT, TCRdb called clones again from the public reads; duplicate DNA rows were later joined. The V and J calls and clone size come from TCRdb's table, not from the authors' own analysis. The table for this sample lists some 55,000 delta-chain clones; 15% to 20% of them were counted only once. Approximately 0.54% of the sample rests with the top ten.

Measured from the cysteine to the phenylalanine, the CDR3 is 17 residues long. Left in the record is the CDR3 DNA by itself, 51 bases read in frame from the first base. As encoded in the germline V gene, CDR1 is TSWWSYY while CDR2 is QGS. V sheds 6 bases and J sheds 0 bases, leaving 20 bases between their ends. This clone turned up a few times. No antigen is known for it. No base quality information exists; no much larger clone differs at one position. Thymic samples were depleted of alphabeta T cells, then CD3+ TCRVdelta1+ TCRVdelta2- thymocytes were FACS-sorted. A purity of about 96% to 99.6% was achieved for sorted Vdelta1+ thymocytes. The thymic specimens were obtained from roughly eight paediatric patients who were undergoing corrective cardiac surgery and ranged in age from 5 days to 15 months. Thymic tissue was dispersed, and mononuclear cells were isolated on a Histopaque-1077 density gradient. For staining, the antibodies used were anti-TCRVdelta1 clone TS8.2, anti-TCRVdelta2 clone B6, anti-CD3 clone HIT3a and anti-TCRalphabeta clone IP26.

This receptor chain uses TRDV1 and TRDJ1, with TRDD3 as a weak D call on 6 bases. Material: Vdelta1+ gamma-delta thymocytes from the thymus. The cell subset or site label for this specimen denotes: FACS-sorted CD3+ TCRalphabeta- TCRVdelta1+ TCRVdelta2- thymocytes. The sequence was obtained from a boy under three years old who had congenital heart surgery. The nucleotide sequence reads TGTGCTCTTGGTTATGACCTCTGGGGTAGATACACCGATAAACTCATCTTT. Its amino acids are CALGYDLWGRYTDKLIF.